This TCR beta chain is from a study of T cell responses to AZD1222 COVID-19 vaccine. Generated by immunoSEQ multiplex PCR, the TCRdb table keeps only in-frame clones and is missing some. Of about 120,000 clones listed, 80% to 95% are singletons. CDR1 is SGHRS, CDR2 YFSETQ, per germline. This CDR3 contains 13 residues. The ends lost 2 bases at V and 11 bases at J; junction bases unmatched: 7. The chain joins TRBV5-1 to TRBJ2-1, with 7 positions matching TRBD2. This receptor was obtained from an adult in good health. The sequencing used peripheral blood, collected on day 0 of AZD1222 vaccination. For the CDR3, the DNA is TGCGCCAGCAGCTTTTCCGGCGGGACTAAGCAGTTCTTC. It translates to CASSFSGGTKQFF. Filled out from reference TRBV5-1 and TRBJ2-1, the complete variable domain reads KAGVTQTPRYLIKTRGQQVTLSCSPISGHRSVSWYQQTPGQGLQFLFEYFSETQRNKGNFPGRFSGRQFSNSRSEMNVSTLELGDSALYLCASSFSGGTKQFFGPGTRLTVL.